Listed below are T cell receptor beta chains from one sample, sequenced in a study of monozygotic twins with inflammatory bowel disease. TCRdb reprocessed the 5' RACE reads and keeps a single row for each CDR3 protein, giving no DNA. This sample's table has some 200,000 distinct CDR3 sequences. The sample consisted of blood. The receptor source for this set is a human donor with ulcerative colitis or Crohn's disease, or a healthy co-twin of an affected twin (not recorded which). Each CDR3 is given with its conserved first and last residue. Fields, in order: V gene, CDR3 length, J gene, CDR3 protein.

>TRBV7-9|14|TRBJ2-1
CASSSKGDHNEQFF
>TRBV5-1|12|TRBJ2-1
CASTLVGDEQFF
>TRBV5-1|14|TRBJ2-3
CASSSLGPEDTQYF
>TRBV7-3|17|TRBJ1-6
CASSFGQGKGYNSPLHF
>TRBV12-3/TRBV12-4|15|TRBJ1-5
CASSLSGLGNQPQHF
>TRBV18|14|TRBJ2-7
CASSEQGEAYEQYF
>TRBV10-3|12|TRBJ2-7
CAILTSSYEQYF
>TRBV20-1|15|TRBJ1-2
CSAKKTGQPAGGYTF
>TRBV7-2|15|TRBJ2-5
CASSHGGGLQETQYF
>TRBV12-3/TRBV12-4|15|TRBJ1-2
CASSLALGASYGYTF
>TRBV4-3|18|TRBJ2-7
CASSQRRRLTGEGYEQYF
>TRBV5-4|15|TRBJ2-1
CASSFRDRDLDEQFF
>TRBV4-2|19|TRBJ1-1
CASSPPGQGWSPMNTEAFF
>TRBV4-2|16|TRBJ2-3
CASSPLGGGGTDTQYF
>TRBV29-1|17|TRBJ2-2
CSVEEPGRGTSTGELFF
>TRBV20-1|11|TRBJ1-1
CSARDRGEAFF
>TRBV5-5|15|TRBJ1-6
CASSSVVGFNSPLHF
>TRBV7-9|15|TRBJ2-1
CASSSRLAANNEQFF
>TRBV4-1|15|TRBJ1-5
CASSQDGVRGAAQHF
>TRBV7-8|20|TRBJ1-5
CASSSLGIGQGLGSNQPQHF
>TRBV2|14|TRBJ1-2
CASSDPGQIYGYTF
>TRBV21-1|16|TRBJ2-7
CASSTGAAPPAGEQYF
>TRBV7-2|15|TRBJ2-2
CASSDRGRISGELFF
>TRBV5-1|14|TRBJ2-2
CASSFGQGGGELFF
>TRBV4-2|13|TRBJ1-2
CASSQDTWYGYTF
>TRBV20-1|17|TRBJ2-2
CSARSALGGPYTGELFF
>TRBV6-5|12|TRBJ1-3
CASSSPGYTIYF
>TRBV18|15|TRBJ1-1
CASSPVGGMNTEAFF
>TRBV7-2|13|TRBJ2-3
CASSFGQTDTQYF
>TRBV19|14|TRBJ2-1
CASTNGQGTNEQFF
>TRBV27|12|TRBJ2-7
CASSSPGSEQYF
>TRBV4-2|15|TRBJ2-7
CASSQDPYGSYEQYF
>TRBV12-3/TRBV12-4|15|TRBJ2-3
CASRNSLTSTDTQYF
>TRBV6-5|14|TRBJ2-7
CASSYSGTFVEQYF
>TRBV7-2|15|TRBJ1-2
CASSDWGQGAVGCTF
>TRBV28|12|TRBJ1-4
CASSLYSGGLFF
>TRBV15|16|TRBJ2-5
CATSRDLPLYQETQYF
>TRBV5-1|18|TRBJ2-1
CASSSTIGLALSQNEQFF
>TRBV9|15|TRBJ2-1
CASSSSGNLYNEQFF
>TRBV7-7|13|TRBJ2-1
CASSFVGGDSLVF